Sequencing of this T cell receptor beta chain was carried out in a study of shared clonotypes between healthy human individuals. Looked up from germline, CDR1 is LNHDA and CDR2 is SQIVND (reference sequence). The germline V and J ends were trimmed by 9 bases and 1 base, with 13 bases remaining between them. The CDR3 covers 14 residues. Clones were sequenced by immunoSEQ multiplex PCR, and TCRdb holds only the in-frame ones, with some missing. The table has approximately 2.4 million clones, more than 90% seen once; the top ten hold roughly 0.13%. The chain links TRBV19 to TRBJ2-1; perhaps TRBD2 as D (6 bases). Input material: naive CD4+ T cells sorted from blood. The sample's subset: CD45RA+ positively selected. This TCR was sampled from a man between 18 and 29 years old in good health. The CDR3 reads CASSSEGSYNEQFF. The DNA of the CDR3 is TGTGCCAGCAGTTCGGAGGGGTCCTACAATGAGCAGTTCTTC.